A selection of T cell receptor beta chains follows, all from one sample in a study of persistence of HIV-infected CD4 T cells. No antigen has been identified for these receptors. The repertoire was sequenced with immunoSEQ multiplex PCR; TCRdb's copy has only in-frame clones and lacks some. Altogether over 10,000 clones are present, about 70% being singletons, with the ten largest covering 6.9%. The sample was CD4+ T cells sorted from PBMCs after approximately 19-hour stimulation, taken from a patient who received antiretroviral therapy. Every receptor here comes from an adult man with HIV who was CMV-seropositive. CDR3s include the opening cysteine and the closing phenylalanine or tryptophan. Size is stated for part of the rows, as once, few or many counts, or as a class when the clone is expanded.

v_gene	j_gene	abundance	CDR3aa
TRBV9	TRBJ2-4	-	CASSVEGGIAQYF
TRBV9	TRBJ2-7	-	CASSVSDRPYEQYF
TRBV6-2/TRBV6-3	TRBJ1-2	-	CASSYWPSNYGYTF
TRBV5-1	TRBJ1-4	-	CASSLAGSVSNEKLFF
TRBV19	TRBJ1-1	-	CASSRTGSEAFF
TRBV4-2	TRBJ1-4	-	CASSQEGRGEKLFF
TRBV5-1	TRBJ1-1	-	CASSPRAGLHTEAFF
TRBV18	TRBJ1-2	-	CASSPPGAAIYGYTF
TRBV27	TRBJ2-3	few	CASRLSRDSQSFSDTQYF
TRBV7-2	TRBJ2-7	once	CASSLAGTGGYEQYF
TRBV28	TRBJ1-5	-	CASRAAGVNQPQHF
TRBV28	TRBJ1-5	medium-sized	CASSLDSVSYNQPQHF
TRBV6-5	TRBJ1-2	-	CASSYKGADGYTF
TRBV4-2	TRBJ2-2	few	CASSHPELDTGELFF
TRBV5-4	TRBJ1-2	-	CASSQDRGNYGYTF
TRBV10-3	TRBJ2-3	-	CAISGGTSGSTDTQYF